Below are 8 T cell receptor beta chains sequenced from a single sample in a study of T cell clones after liver transplantation. The data were produced by immunoSEQ multiplex PCR, yet TCRdb's version contains in-frame clones alone and is incomplete. Of around 97,000 clones in the sample, around 80% are singletons; the top ten hold approximately 3%. The sequencing here drew on CD4+ T cells from blood, taken 47 months after liver transplant. Every receptor here comes from a human patient who received a liver transplant. Some T cells here may be from the graft donor.

The rearrangement links TRBV29-1 to TRBJ2-7; D unresolved. V was clipped by 3 bases and J by 2 bases, with 5 bases between them. Per germline, CDR1 SQVTM and CDR2 ANQGSEA. This CDR3 has 11 amino acids. The CDR3 bases are TGCAGCGTTGAGGACCCCTACGAGCAGTACTTC. It encodes CSVEDPYEQYF.

This clone has just a few counts. This chain uses TRBV4-2 with TRBJ2-1; 12 positions match TRBD2. Germline CDR1 LGHNA, CDR2 YNFKEQ. With V trimmed by 0 bases and J by 4 bases, 1 base remained unmatched. There are 16 residues in the CDR3. As DNA, the CDR3 is TGTGCCAGCAGCCAAGAGGGGACTAGCGGGTACAATGAGCAGTTCTTC. Encoded protein: CASSQEGTSGYNEQFF.

This clone was observed a single time. The chain employs TRBV7-2 and TRBJ2-5; D is ambiguous. The CDR3 totals 14 residues. V lost 6 bases and J 7 bases, leaving 18 bases between the germline ends. CDR1 is SGHTA, CDR2 FQGNSA, per germline. In DNA, the CDR3 is TGTGCCAGCAGTCATTCCGGTTCTCTAGGGACCCAGTACTTC. Its translation: CASSHSGSLGTQYF.

The chain uses TRBV5-1 and TRBJ2-7, with 8 bases lining up with TRBD1. V lost 2 bases and J lost 6; bases outside the gene matches: 13. CDR1 and CDR2 (germline): SGHRS, YFSETQ. The CDR3 is 16 residues long. CDR3 DNA sequence: TGCGCCAGCAGCTTCAATCCGGAACAGGGGGTGATCGAGCAGTACTTC. It translates to CASSFNPEQGVIEQYF.

The V gene is TRBV30, the J gene TRBJ2-7; the match to TRBD1 covers 8 bases. Germline assignment: CDR1 GTSNPN and CDR2 SVGIG (reference sequence). The ends lost 8 bases at V and 6 bases at J; junction bases unmatched: 12. This CDR3 has 13 amino acids. CDR3 DNA sequence: TGTGCCAGAACAGGACAGGGTAAAACCGAGCAGTACTTC. It encodes CARTGQGKTEQYF.

The CDR3 DNA reads TGCGCCAGCAGCCAGCCGGGACACACTAATTCACCCCTCCACTTT. The encoded protein is CASSQPGHTNSPLHF. V is TRBV4-1 and J is TRBJ1-6, with D possibly matching TRBD1 (6 bases). Germline lookup yields CDR1 MGHRA and CDR2 YSYEKL. V was trimmed by 3 bases and J by 6 bases, leaving 12 bases between them. The length of the CDR3 is 15 residues.

This clone was counted once. This chain links TRBV27 with TRBJ2-7; 9 nucleotides align to TRBD2. In germline, CDR1 is MNHEY, CDR2 SMNVEV (reference sequence). Unmatched junction bases numbered 2, after V lost 3 bases and J lost 5 bases. The CDR3 has 13 amino acids. The CDR3 is CASSLREGDEQYF. CDR3 DNA sequence: TGTGCCAGCAGTTTGCGGGAGGGCGACGAGCAGTACTTC.

V gene TRBV19 combines with J gene TRBJ1-6; D possibly corresponds to TRBD1 (5 bases). The V gene's germline CDR1 is LNHDA and CDR2 SQIVND (reference sequence). CDR3 size: 14 residues. Trimming shortened V by 7 bases and J by 9 bases, and 16 bases separated the two germline ends. CDR3 sequence (DNA): TGTGCCAGTACCAGGACAAAGGTTGGTTCACCCCTCCACTTT. Its protein is CASTRTKVGSPLHF.